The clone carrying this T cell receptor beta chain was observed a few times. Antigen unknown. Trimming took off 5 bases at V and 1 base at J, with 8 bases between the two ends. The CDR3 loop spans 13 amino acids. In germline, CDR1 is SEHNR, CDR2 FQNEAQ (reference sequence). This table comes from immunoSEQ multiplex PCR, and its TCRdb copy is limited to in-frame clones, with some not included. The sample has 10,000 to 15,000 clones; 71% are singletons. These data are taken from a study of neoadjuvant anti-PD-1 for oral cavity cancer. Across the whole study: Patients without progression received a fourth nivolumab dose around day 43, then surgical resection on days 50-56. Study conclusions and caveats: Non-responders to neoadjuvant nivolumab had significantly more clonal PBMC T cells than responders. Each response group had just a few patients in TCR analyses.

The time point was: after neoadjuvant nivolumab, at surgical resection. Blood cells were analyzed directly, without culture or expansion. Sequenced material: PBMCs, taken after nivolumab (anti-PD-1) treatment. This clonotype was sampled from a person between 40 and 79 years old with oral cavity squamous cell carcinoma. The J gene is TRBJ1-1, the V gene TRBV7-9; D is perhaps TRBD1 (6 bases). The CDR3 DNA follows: TGTGCCAGCAGCCCGACAGGGAACACTGAAGCTTTCTTT. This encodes CASSPTGNTEAFF.